The rows below give T cell receptor beta chains drawn from one sample of a study of blood T cell repertoires in COVID-19. Measured with immunoSEQ multiplex PCR; TCRdb has only the in-frame clones, and not every one. The sample holds fewer than 300,000 clones, less than 85% seen once. Sequencing was carried out using peripheral blood. All receptors derive from a human donor with COVID-19, enrolled during active disease. The donor label of this sample is uncertain. The CDR3 runs from the conserved cysteine through the conserved F or W. A row's size may be missing; if present it is once, few, many or a size class.

clone_size | v_call | cdr3_aa
. | TRBV28 | CASTGNRGYTF
. | TRBV2 | CASSRGLAGINEQFF
. | TRBV6-5 | CASSYLYEQYF
. | TRBV3-1/TRBV3-2 | CASSLIKTWLVREKLFF
. | TRBV15 | CATSRDQRTGHGYTF
. | TRBV6-5 | CASSYSVQGPYEQYF
. | TRBV19 | CASRSGSSYEQYF
. | TRBV5-1 | CASSPISGRATGELFF
. | TRBV19 | CASSRDGVYGYTF
. | TRBV19 | CASSIGAGNTEAFF
few | TRBV11-2 | CASSATVSGNTIYF
. | TRBV11-2 | CASSQGTDNSPLHF
. | TRBV3-1/TRBV3-2 | CASSTTGGAGTEAFF
once | TRBV10-3 | CAISGTSGRYEQYF
once | TRBV9 | CASSSRTSGMIGDTQYF
. | TRBV5-1 | CASSPRGQNTEAFF
. | TRBV5-6 | CASSLRTSGSSRGTQYF
. | TRBV7-9 | CASSLPQPGETQYF
. | TRBV19 | CASGTDTNTEAFF
. | TRBV19 | CASRKTGEQETQYF
. | TRBV5-4 | CASSLDRRGTDTQYF
. | TRBV7-3 | CASSPLGQGTDTQYF
. | TRBV24-1 | CATSDVDRENGYTF
. | TRBV27 | CASSPPDRRNEKLFF
. | TRBV5-6 | CASRAGPAGGVYNEQFF
. | TRBV29-1 | CSAGQANEKLFF
. | TRBV6-5 | CASSYPGVPYEQYF
. | TRBV30 | CAWSVLESSYGYTF
. | TRBV18 | CASSPQATVPNQPQHF
once | TRBV5-1 | CASSLGTYYEQYF
. | TRBV2 | CASSRQGADTDTQYF
. | TRBV7-3 | CASSSGYQETQYF
. | TRBV18 | CASSPGGRDTEAFF
. | TRBV11-1 | CASSLEQGEAFF
. | TRBV27 | CASSFSVGWEQYF
. | TRBV7-2 | CASSPRSTSGRKSDTQYF
. | TRBV5-4 | CASSAKTGQETQYF